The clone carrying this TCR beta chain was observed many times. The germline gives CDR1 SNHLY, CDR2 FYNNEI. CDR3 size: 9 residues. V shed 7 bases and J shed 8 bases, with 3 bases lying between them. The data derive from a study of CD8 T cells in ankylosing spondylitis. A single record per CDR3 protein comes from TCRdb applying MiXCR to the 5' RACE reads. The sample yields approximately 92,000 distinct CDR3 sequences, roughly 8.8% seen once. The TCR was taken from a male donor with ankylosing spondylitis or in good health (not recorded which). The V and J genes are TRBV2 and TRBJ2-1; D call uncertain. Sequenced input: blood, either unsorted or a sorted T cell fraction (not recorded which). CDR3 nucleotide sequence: TGTGCCAGCAAGGATGAGCAGTTCTTC. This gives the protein CASKDEQFF.